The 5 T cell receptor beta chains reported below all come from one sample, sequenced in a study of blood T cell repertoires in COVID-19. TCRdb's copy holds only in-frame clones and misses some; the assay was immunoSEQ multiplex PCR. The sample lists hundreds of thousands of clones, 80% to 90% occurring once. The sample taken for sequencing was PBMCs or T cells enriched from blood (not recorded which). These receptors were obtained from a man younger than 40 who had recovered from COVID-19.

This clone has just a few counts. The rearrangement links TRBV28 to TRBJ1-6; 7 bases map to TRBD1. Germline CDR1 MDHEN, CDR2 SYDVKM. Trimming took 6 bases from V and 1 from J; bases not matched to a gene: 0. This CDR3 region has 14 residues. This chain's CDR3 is CASRQGSYNSPLHF. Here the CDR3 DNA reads TGTGCCAGCAGACAGGGGTCCTATAATTCACCCCTCCACTTT.

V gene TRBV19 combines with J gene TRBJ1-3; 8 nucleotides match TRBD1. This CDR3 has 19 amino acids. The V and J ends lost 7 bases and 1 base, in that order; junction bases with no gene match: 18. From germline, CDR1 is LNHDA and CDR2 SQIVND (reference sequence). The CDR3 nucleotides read TGTGCCAGTAAATATGGACAGGGCAATAACCGAGATTCTGGAAACACCATATATTTT. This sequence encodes CASKYGQGNNRDSGNTIYF.

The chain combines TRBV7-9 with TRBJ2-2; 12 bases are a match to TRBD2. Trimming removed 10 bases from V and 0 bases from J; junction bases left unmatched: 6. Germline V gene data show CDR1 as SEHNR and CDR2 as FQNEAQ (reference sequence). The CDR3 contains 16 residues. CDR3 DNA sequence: TGTGCCACGACTAGCGGGAGCTTCGCGAACACCGGGGAGCTGTTTTTT. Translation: CATTSGSFANTGELFF.

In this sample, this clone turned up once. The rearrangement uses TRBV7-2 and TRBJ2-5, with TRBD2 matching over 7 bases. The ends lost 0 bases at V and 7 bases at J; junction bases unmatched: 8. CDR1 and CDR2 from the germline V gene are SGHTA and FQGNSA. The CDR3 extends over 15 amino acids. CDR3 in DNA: TGTGCCAGCAGCTTAGCGAGGGGAGGGCCGGCGACCCAGTACTTC. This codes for CASSLARGGPATQYF.

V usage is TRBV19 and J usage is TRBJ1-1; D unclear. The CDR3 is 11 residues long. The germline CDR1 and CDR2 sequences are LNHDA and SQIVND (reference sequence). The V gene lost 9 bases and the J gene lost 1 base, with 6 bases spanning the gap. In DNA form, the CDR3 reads TGTGCCAGCAAGCAGAACACTGAAGCTTTCTTT. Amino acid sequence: CASKQNTEAFF.